These 16 T cell receptor beta chains share one sample of origin, sequenced in a study of blood T cell repertoires in COVID-19. Clones were read by immunoSEQ multiplex PCR, and TCRdb kept only the in-frame ones, dropping some. The data contain a few hundred thousand clones, roughly 86% of them singletons. Sequencing was carried out using peripheral blood. The receptors were sampled from a man aged 60 to 75 with acute or convalescent COVID-19.

J is TRBJ2-7 and V is TRBV27, with a weak D call TRBD1 (6 bases). The germline V gene encodes CDR1 MNHEY and CDR2 SMNVEV (reference sequence). V was trimmed by 2 bases and J by 6 bases, leaving 11 bases between them. This CDR3 comprises 13 residues. CDR3 loop: CASSLGPGAEQYF. DNA for the CDR3: TGTGCCAGCAGTTTAGGCCCAGGGGCCGAGCAGTACTTC.

The chain recombines TRBV11-3 with TRBJ2-1, with 10 bases identical to TRBD1. Germline CDR1 is SGHNT and CDR2 is YENEEA. The CDR3 has 16 amino acids. Losses at the gene ends were 5 bases for V and 5 bases for J; bases not matched to a gene: 9. The CDR3 here is CASSPALGQGNNEQFF. The CDR3 nucleotides read TGTGCCAGCAGCCCCGCTCTGGGACAGGGGAACAATGAGCAGTTCTTC.

This rearrangement joins TRBV6-2 or TRBV6-3 to TRBJ2-2, with TRBD2 as a possible D gene (6 bases). CDR3 size: 14 residues. Looked up from germline, CDR1 is MNHEY and CDR2 is SVGEGT. Trimming removed 4 bases from V and 5 bases from J, with 11 bases in between. CDR3 in amino acids: CASSSRGITGELFF. CDR3 DNA: TGTGCCAGCAGTTCGCGGGGCATAACCGGGGAGCTGTTTTTT.

This clone occurred once. The chain carries TRBV19 and TRBJ2-5; 9 bases are shared with TRBD1. V shed 9 bases and J 1 base; nucleotides not matched to a gene: 9. Per the germline V gene, CDR1 is LNHDA and CDR2 is SQIVND (reference sequence). The CDR3 totals 15 residues. CDR3 protein: CASADRGQGQETQYF. CDR3 in DNA: TGTGCCAGCGCCGACCGGGGACAGGGCCAAGAGACCCAGTACTTC.

The chain uses TRBV9 and TRBJ2-2; D unclear. Germline V gene sequence: CDR1 SGDLS, CDR2 YYNGEE. With 6 bases removed from V and 0 bases from J, the gap between germline ends came to 9 bases. This CDR3 spans 14 amino acids. CDR3 residues: CASKATTNTGELFF. The CDR3 DNA reads TGTGCCAGCAAAGCCACCACGAACACCGGGGAGCTGTTTTTT.

The rearrangement links TRBV5-4 to TRBJ2-7; 12 bases are shared with TRBD2. The CDR3 is made up of 18 amino acids. Trimming took 4 bases from V and 2 from J; bases not matched to a gene: 13. Germline CDR1 and CDR2: SGHNT and YYREEE (reference sequence). The CDR3 here is CASSPGVLAGGPTYEQYF. The CDR3 nucleotides read TGTGCCAGCAGCCCGGGGGTACTAGCGGGGGGACCCACCTACGAGCAGTACTTC.

The V and J genes are TRBV7-3 and TRBJ1-2; D is possibly TRBD1 (6 bases). Germline values: CDR1 SGHTA, CDR2 FQGTGA. Trimming took 8 bases from V and 0 from J, leaving 13 bases between them. The CDR3 covers 14 residues. This chain's CDR3 is CASRGGGSNYGYTF. The CDR3 DNA reads TGTGCCAGCCGTGGGGGCGGATCTAACTATGGCTACACCTTC.

The rearrangement links TRBV3-1 (or the pseudogene TRBV3-2) to TRBJ2-4; 7 bases are shared with TRBD2. The CDR3 runs to 13 residues. The trim removed 0 bases at V and 14 bases at J, leaving 7 bases unmatched. CDR1 and CDR2 from the germline V gene are LGHDT and YNNKEL (reference sequence). In DNA form, the CDR3 reads TGTGCCAGCAGCCAAGATCTTGGGGGGGTGAAGTACTTC. Translating it yields CASSQDLGGVKYF.

The chain has TRBV9 and TRBJ2-1; weak D call: TRBD2 (7 bases). V lost 0 bases and J lost 0, with 13 bases in between. The CDR3 covers 17 residues. The germline gives CDR1 SGDLS, CDR2 YYNGEE. This CDR3 is CASSVEGGSSSYNEQFF. DNA of the CDR3: TGTGCCAGCAGCGTAGAGGGGGGGTCGAGCTCCTACAATGAGCAGTTCTTC.

The rearrangement links TRBV19 to TRBJ1-1; D might be TRBD1 (6 bases). Germline CDR1 LNHDA, CDR2 SQIVND (reference sequence). The CDR3 covers 11 residues. The V and J ends lost 8 bases and 6 bases respectively, with 10 bases between them. The CDR3 sequence is CASGDRSEAFF. In DNA, the CDR3 is TGTGCCAGTGGAGACAGGTCTGAAGCTTTCTTT.

The V and J genes are TRBV11-2 and TRBJ1-2; 10 bases are shared with TRBD1. CDR1 and CDR2 (germline): SGHAT, FQNNGV. The CDR3 loop spans 14 amino acids. Germline trimming cut 1 base from V and 7 bases from J; bases unmatched to any gene: 3. The CDR3 reads CASSLGQGAPGYTF. The CDR3 DNA reads as TGTGCCAGCAGCTTAGGACAGGGGGCGCCTGGCTACACCTTC.

V is TRBV5-1 and J is TRBJ2-2; TRBD1 matches 12 bases. Germline V gene lookup returns CDR1 SGHRS and CDR2 YFSETQ. The CDR3 is 20 residues long. Losses at the gene ends were 4 bases for V and 0 bases for J; bases not matched to a gene: 13. The CDR3 region has the DNA TGCGCCAGCAGCCGACGTCCCGGGACAGGGGGCGCGGCGAACACCGGGGAGCTGTTTTTT. It codes for CASSRRPGTGGAANTGELFF.

This clone was picked up many times. This chain uses TRBV19 with TRBJ2-7; possibly TRBD1 for D (7 bases). Deletions cut 5 bases from V and 7 bases from J, with 15 bases between. This CDR3 has 13 amino acids. Germline-derived CDR1 and CDR2 are LNHDA and SQIVND (reference sequence). The CDR3 DNA reads TGTGCCAGTAGTTGGGGGGACAGACAGGAGCAGTACTTC. It yields the protein CASSWGDRQEQYF.

The chain combines TRBV12-3 or TRBV12-4 with TRBJ1-3; no clear D. This CDR3 has 12 amino acids. The V gene lost 11 bases and the J gene lost 0 bases, with 8 bases spanning the gap. DNA for the CDR3: TGTGCCTCAAATCCCTCTGGAAACACCATATATTTT. Translated: CASNPSGNTIYF.

The V call is TRBV29-1, the J call TRBJ1-1, with a weak D call TRBD1 (5 bases). V lost 1 base and J lost 0, with 9 bases in between. The V gene's germline CDR1 is SQVTM and CDR2 ANQGSEA. The CDR3 extends over 14 amino acids. CDR3 sequence reads: CSVEGAGMNTEAFF. Here the CDR3 DNA reads TGCAGCGTTGAAGGGGCAGGGATGAACACTGAAGCTTTCTTT.

The V and J genes are TRBV27 and TRBJ2-7; TRBD1 matches 8 bases. The germline V gene encodes CDR1 MNHEY and CDR2 SMNVEV (reference sequence). There are 15 residues in the CDR3. Losses at the gene ends were 6 bases for V and 4 bases for J; bases not matched to a gene: 11. For the CDR3, the DNA is TGTGCCAGCAGCTCCACCACAACAGGGGGTTACGAGCAGTACTTC. It yields the protein CASSSTTTGGYEQYF.